This TCR beta chain was observed in a study of PD-1 blockade in classical Hodgkin lymphoma. Study-level background: The study gave patients nivolumab 3 mg/kg intravenously every 2 weeks.

Germline CDR1 SGHNT, CDR2 YYREEE (reference sequence). The CDR3 runs to 15 residues. V was pared by 4 bases and J by 5 bases, with 8 bases of the junction left unmatched. Every single patient, without exception, relapsed after autologous stem cell transplantation, and brentuximab vedotin exposure varied. Whole-study results and caveats: Compared with baseline, CD4+ but not CD8+ TCR diversity had risen significantly by C4D1.

A word on this clone: The antigen remains undetermined.

Profiled with immunoSEQ multiplex PCR; TCRdb holds only in-frame clones, not every one. Among 35,000 to 45,000 clones listed, approximately 64% were seen once. The sequence was obtained from a human donor with classical Hodgkin lymphoma. The sequencing here drew on peripheral blood mononuclear cells (PBMCs), taken at baseline. The chain employs TRBV5-4 and TRBJ2-7; TRBD2 agrees at 11 bases. The CDR3 DNA is TGTGCCAGCAGCGGAACTAGCGGGAGAATCCACGAGCAGTACTTC. Its translation is CASSGTSGRIHEQYF.